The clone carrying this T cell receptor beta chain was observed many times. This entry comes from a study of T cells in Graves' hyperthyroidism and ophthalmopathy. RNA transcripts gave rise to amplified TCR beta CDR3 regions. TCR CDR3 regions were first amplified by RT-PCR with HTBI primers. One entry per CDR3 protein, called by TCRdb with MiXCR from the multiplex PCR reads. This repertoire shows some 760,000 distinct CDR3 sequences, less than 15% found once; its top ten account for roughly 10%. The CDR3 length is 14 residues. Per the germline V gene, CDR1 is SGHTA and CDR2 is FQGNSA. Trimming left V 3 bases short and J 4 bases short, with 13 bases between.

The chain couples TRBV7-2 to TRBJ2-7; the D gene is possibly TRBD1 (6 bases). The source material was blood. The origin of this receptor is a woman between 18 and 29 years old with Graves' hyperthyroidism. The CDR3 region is CASSFTGTQYEQYF. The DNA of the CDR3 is TGTGCCAGCAGCTTCACCGGGACACAGTACGAGCAGTACTTC.